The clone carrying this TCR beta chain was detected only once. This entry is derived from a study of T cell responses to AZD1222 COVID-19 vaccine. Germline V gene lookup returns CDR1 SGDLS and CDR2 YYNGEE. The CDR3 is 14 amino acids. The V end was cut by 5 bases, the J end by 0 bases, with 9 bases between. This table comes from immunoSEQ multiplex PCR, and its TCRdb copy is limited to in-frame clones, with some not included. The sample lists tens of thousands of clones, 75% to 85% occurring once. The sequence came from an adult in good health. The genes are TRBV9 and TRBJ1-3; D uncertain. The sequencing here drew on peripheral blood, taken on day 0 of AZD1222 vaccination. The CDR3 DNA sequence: TGTGCCAGCAGTGATATGTACTCTGGAAACACCATATATTTT. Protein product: CASSDMYSGNTIYF.